These 24 T cell receptor beta chains were all obtained from the same sample, sequenced in a study of shared clonotypes between healthy human individuals (dated by TCRdb to the early 2020s). Libraries were prepared through the immunoSEQ multiplex PCR assay. TCRdb holds this immuneACCESS table with in-frame rearrangements only. Some clones are missing; in checked studies, unresolved V genes explain under half, and the rest has no known cause. The table for this sample lists fewer than 650,000 clones; 60% to 85% of them were counted only once. The ten largest make up roughly 13% of the sample. Sequenced sample: PBMCs. These TCRs come from a woman between 40 and 55 years old in good health. Some clones in this sample may be carry-over from other donors' samples.

The rearrangement joins TRBV7-2 to TRBJ2-1, with a tentative D call TRBD2 (5 bases). Trimming cost V 5 bases and J 8 bases, with 13 bases left between them. This CDR3 spans 13 amino acids. Germline CDR1 is SGHTA and CDR2 is FQGNSA. CDR3 region: CASSARGLDEQFF. CDR3 DNA: TGTGCCAGCAGCGCCCGGGGTCTCGATGAGCAGTTCTTC. The complete variable domain, with remaining parts taken from reference TRBV7-2 and TRBJ2-1, reads GAGVSQSPSNKVTEKGKDVELRCDPISGHTALYWYRQSLGQGLEFLIYFQGNSAPDKSGLPSDRFSAERTGGSVSTLTIQRTQQEDSAVYLCASSARGLDEQFFGPGTRLTVL.

The chain uses TRBV7-6 and TRBJ2-1; D unclear. Germline lookup yields CDR1 SGHVS and CDR2 FNYEAQ. Trimming removed 5 bases at V and 9 bases at J, with 17 bases between. CDR3 size: 14 residues. In DNA form, the CDR3 reads TGTGCCAGCAGCACGGACCACGTCAGTGGTGAGCAGTTCTTC. Encoded protein: CASSTDHVSGEQFF.

The rearrangement links TRBV7-6 to TRBJ1-4, with 8 nucleotides matching TRBD1. Germline CDR1 is SGHVS and CDR2 is FNYEAQ. The length of the CDR3 is 14 residues. V was clipped by 1 base and J by 6 bases; unmatched bases: 1. CDR3 nucleotide sequence: TGTGCCAGCAGCTTAGGGGGACAGGATGAAAAACTGTTTTTT. Protein sequence: CASSLGGQDEKLFF. The full variable domain, its missing parts supplied by reference TRBV7-6 and TRBJ1-4, is GAGVSQSPRYKVTKRGQDVALRCDPISGHVSLYWYRQALGQGPEFLTYFNYEAQQDKSGLPNDRFSAERPEGSISTLTIQRTEQRDSAMYRCASSLGGQDEKLFFGSGTQLSVL.

A note on this clone: At the DNA level, this CDR3 is encoded by other sequences in the same sample as well. V gene TRBV19 combines with J gene TRBJ2-7, with a tentative D call TRBD2 (7 bases). The CDR3 has 14 amino acids. From germline, CDR1 is LNHDA and CDR2 SQIVND (reference sequence). The V end lost 2 bases, the J end lost 1 base, and 9 bases lay between the germline ends. This chain's CDR3 is CASSIRGASYEQYF. CDR3 sequence (DNA): TGTGCCAGTAGTATACGGGGGGCGTCCTACGAGCAGTACTTC.

J is TRBJ1-1 and V is TRBV28, with unresolved D. V was shortened by 5 bases and J by 7 bases, with 14 bases between the two germline ends. Germline V gene lookup returns CDR1 MDHEN and CDR2 SYDVKM. This CDR3 is 13 amino acids long. The CDR3 DNA reads TGTGCCAGCAGTATCCAGGTGTCTAATGAAGCTTTCTTT. Translated, it gives CASSIQVSNEAFF.

CDR3: CASSPPLEGGYTF. CDR3 DNA sequence: TGTGCCAGCAGCCCCCCGTTGGAGGGTGGCTACACCTTC. V gene TRBV7-9 combines with J gene TRBJ1-2; no clear D. The V gene's germline CDR1 is SEHNR and CDR2 FQNEAQ (reference sequence). This CDR3 spans 13 amino acids. Trimming cost V 5 bases and J 7 bases, with 14 bases left between them.

The chain employs TRBV9 and TRBJ2-7, with TRBD1 identical over 11 bases. This CDR3 contains 15 residues. J lost 3 bases, V lost 2 bases, and 4 bases had no gene match. Germline CDR1 is SGDLS and CDR2 is YYNGEE. Here the CDR3 reads CASSVDRGPFYEQYF. CDR3 coding DNA: TGTGCCAGCAGCGTGGACAGGGGGCCGTTCTACGAGCAGTACTTC. Based on the CDR3 plus reference TRBV9 and TRBJ2-7, the full variable domain is DSGVTQTPKHLITATGQRVTLRCSPRSGDLSVYWYQQSLDQGLQFLIQYYNGEERAKGNILERFSAQQFPDLHSELNLSSLELGDSALYFCASSVDRGPFYEQYFGPGTRLTVT.

The chain uses TRBV25-1 and TRBJ2-2; D perhaps matches TRBD2 (6 bases). Germline CDR1 reads MGHDK; CDR2 reads SYGVNS. The CDR3 runs to 15 residues. V gave up 5 bases and J gave up 4 bases, with 14 bases separating them. CDR3 sequence: CASSRLGARTGELFF. The CDR3 DNA reads TGTGCCAGCAGTCGACTAGGGGCGCGCACCGGGGAGCTGTTTTTT.

The genes are TRBV4-1 and TRBJ2-7; 10 bases map to TRBD2. Losses at the gene ends were 1 base for V and 6 bases for J; bases not matched to a gene: 15. This CDR3 is 18 amino acids long. CDR1 and CDR2 from the germline V gene are MGHRA and YSYEKL. CDR3 bases: TGCGCCAGCAGCCAAGGCTCTCGGGGGGGACTAGCGATCTCCGAGCAGTACTTC. Translated: CASSQGSRGGLAISEQYF.

The chain carries TRBV7-2 and TRBJ2-7, with 11 positions matching TRBD2. CDR1 SGHTA and CDR2 FQGNSA come from the germline V gene. Trimming removed 1 base from V and 2 bases from J; junction bases left unmatched: 1. There are 15 residues in the CDR3. For the CDR3, the DNA is TGTGCCAGCAGCTTAGGACTAGCGGGACCCTACGAGCAGTACTTC. Encoded protein: CASSLGLAGPYEQYF.

This clone came up a few times. The rearrangement links TRBV10-2 to TRBJ2-7, with 10 bases aligning to TRBD1. Germline lookup yields CDR1 WSHSY and CDR2 SAAADI. V lost 3 bases, J lost 7 bases, and 6 bases stayed unmatched. This CDR3 is built from 14 residues. The CDR3 reads CASSDRQGAGEQYF. In DNA form, the CDR3 reads TGCGCCAGCAGTGATCGACAGGGGGCGGGGGAGCAGTACTTC.

V is TRBV19 and J is TRBJ2-6, with D possibly TRBD1 on 6 matching bases. The CDR3 has 16 residues. V was trimmed by 7 bases and J by 2 bases, leaving 15 bases between them. The germline CDR1 and CDR2 sequences are LNHDA and SQIVND (reference sequence). CDR3 sequence: CASTPTDSPGANVLTF. DNA for the CDR3: TGTGCCAGTACCCCGACGGACAGTCCTGGGGCCAACGTCCTGACTTTC.

This clone was recorded a few times. V and J are TRBV9 and TRBJ2-7, with D perhaps matching TRBD1 (6 bases). The CDR3 covers 14 residues. V was shortened by 0 bases and J by 6 bases, with 13 bases between the two germline ends. Germline loops: CDR1 SGDLS, CDR2 YYNGEE. The CDR3 bases are TGTGCCAGCAGCGTAGAGGGGGTCACTGGCGAGCAGTACTTC. Its translation: CASSVEGVTGEQYF.

The chain couples TRBV7-8 to TRBJ1-2; D call uncertain. Germline-derived CDR1 and CDR2 are SGHVS and FQNEAQ. Trimming removed 5 bases from V and 9 bases from J, with 22 bases in between. This CDR3 has 15 residues. The CDR3 nucleotides are TGTGCCAGCAGCCCGAGTTATCTGGTTGGGTCGAGCTACACCTTC. Its protein is CASSPSYLVGSSYTF.

The chain carries TRBV7-6 and TRBJ1-2, with no clear D. The V end was cut by 5 bases, the J end by 4 bases, with 8 bases between. The germline V gene encodes CDR1 SGHVS and CDR2 FNYEAQ. This CDR3 has 12 residues. The CDR3 DNA is TGTGCCAGCAGCACTTACGGCTATGGCTACACCTTC. Amino acids: CASSTYGYGYTF.

This chain links TRBV9 with TRBJ2-7; the match to TRBD1 covers 7 bases. The CDR3 is 14 residues long. The trim removed 4 bases at V and 3 bases at J, leaving 7 bases unmatched. CDR1 is SGDLS and CDR2 is YYNGEE in the germline V gene. The CDR3 nucleotides are TGTGCCAGCAGCCCACAGACAGGGTTCTACGAGCAGTACTTC. This codes for CASSPQTGFYEQYF.

The chain uses TRBV2 and TRBJ2-1, with D possibly being TRBD1 (6 bases). The CDR3 covers 13 residues. Deletions cut 4 bases from V and 6 bases from J, with 10 bases between. Per the germline V gene, CDR1 is SNHLY and CDR2 is FYNNEI. CDR3 sequence reads: CASSGTGLNEQFF. CDR3 in DNA: TGTGCCAGCAGTGGTACAGGGCTCAATGAGCAGTTCTTC.

This sequence joins TRBV2 and TRBJ2-1; the match to TRBD2 covers 8 bases. The CDR3 sequence is 19 residues long. Per the germline V gene, CDR1 is SNHLY and CDR2 is FYNNEI. Trimming cost V 5 bases and J 5 bases; bases outside gene matches: 20. CDR3 in DNA: TGTGCCAGCAGTAACAATGGGGCGGGAGGACCACTTTTCGACAATGAGCAGTTCTTC. Translated, it gives CASSNNGAGGPLFDNEQFF.

This chain uses TRBV4-3 with TRBJ2-5; perhaps D is TRBD1 or TRBD2 (5 bases each). The CDR3 totals 14 residues. V lost 0 bases and J 4 bases, leaving 9 bases between the germline ends. Germline CDR1 LGHNA, CDR2 YSLEER. The CDR3 is CASSQDLGVETQYF. The CDR3, as DNA: TGCGCCAGCAGCCAAGATTTGGGGGTAGAGACCCAGTACTTC.

V is TRBV18 and J is TRBJ2-2, with 11 nucleotides matching TRBD2. Losses at the gene ends were 0 bases for V and 4 bases for J; bases not matched to a gene: 4. The CDR3 runs to 17 residues. The germline CDR1 and CDR2 sequences are KGHSH and LQKENI. The CDR3 loop reads CASSPPTSGGATGELFF. The CDR3 bases are TGTGCCAGCTCACCACCCACTAGCGGGGGAGCCACCGGGGAGCTGTTTTTT. Looking up the rest from reference TRBV18 and TRBJ2-2 gives the full variable domain: NAGVMQNPRHLVRRRGQEARLRCSPMKGHSHVYWYRQLPEEGLKFMVYLQKENIIDESGMPKERFSAEFPKEGPSILRIQQVVRGDSAAYFCASSPPTSGGATGELFFGEGSRLTVL.

The chain is built from TRBV30 and TRBJ2-5; D uncertain. The CDR3 runs 12 residues. Deletions cut 5 bases from V and 2 bases from J, with 9 bases between. CDR1 is GTSNPN, CDR2 SVGIG, per germline (reference sequence). The CDR3 region has the DNA TGTGCCTGGGGGCACTTTCAAGAGACCCAGTACTTC. Its protein is CAWGHFQETQYF. The full variable domain, its missing parts supplied by reference TRBV30 and TRBJ2-5, is SQTIHQWPATLVQPVGSPLSLECTVEGTSNPNLYWYRQAAGRGLQLLFYSVGIGQISSEVPQNLSASRPQDRQFILSSKKLLLSDSGFYLCAWGHFQETQYFGPGTRLLVL.

This clone has a handful of counts. The V call is TRBV9, the J call TRBJ1-2; unclear D gene. The V gene's germline CDR1 is SGDLS and CDR2 YYNGEE. This CDR3 spans 11 amino acids. Trimming removed 1 base from V and 10 bases from J, with 8 bases in between. This CDR3 is CASSVNEDYTF. As DNA, the CDR3 is TGTGCCAGCAGCGTAAACGAGGACTACACCTTC.

Remarks on this clone: Other nucleotide sequences in the sample specify the same CDR3. CDR3 sequence: CASSPGVNTEAFF. CDR3 bases: TGTGCCAGCAGTCCCGGGGTGAACACTGAAGCTTTCTTT. V usage is TRBV2 and J usage is TRBJ1-1; D unresolved. Trimming took 5 bases from V and 0 from J, leaving 7 bases between them. The CDR3 has 13 amino acids. The germline V gene encodes CDR1 SNHLY and CDR2 FYNNEI.

This chain connects TRBV20-1 to TRBJ1-2; D may be TRBD1 (5 bases). The CDR3 covers 11 residues. Trimming shortened V by 3 bases and J by 7 bases, and 9 bases separated the two germline ends. Germline V CDR1 and CDR2: DFQATT, SNEGSKA (reference sequence). CDR3 sequence (DNA): TGCAGTGCTAGCGGGACTCCTGGCTACACCTTC. It specifies CSASGTPGYTF.